This T cell receptor (beta chain) was identified during a study of blood T cell repertoires in COVID-19. Across the whole study: PBMCs, B-cell-depleted T cells, or T cells were the source of the cDNA or gDNA that made up the material.

This CDR3 region has 14 residues. The V end lost 5 bases, the J end lost 2 bases, and 12 bases lay between the germline ends. The assay was immunoSEQ multiplex PCR, and TCRdb's table has in-frame clones only and misses some. Of about 260,000 clones listed, around 86% are singletons. Sequences were obtained from peripheral blood. This receptor was identified in a woman aged 55 to 70 with COVID-19, enrolled during active disease. J is TRBJ1-2 and V is TRBV6-7; D unresolved. TRBV6-7 is filed as an ORF, its function uncertain. The DNA of the CDR3 is TGTGCCAGCAGTCCGAATGGAGGGAACTATGGCTACACCTTC. Its translation is CASSPNGGNYGYTF.